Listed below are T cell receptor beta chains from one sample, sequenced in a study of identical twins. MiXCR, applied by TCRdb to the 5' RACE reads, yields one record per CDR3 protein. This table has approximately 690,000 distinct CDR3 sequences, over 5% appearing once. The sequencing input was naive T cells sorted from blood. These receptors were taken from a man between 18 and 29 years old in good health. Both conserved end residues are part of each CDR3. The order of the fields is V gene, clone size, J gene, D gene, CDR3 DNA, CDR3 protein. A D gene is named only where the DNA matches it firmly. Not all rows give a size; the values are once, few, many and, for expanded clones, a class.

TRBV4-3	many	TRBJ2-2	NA	TGCGCCAGCAGCCAAGACGGGGGGCCCGGGGAGCTGTTTTTT	CASSQDGGPGELFF
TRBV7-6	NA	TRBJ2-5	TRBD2	TGTGCCAGCAGCTTAGCGCCTAGCGGGAGAAAAAGGGGCTACCAAGAGACCCAGTACTTC	CASSLAPSGRKRGYQETQYF
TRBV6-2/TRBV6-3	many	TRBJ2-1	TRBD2	TGTGCCAGCAGTTACCGACTAGCGGGACACTCCAGAGGCAATGAGCAGTTCTTC	CASSYRLAGHSRGNEQFF
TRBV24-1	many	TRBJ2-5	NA	TGTGCCACCAGTGATCGACAGACCCTCCAAGAGACCCAGTACTTC	CATSDRQTLQETQYF
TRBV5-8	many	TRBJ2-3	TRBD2	TGTGCCAGCAGCTTGGGCGGGGACTACACAGATACGCAGTATTTT	CASSLGGDYTDTQYF
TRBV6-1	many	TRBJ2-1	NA	TGTGCCAGCAGGTGGGCGGCCGACACCTACAATGAGCAGTTCTTC	CASRWAADTYNEQFF
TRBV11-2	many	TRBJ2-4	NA	TGTGCCAGCAGCCGCAGCAACCAAAACATTCAGTACTTC	CASSRSNQNIQYF
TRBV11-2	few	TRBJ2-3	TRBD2	TGTGCCAGCAGCCCGACTAGCGGGAGACCTTTAAAGCCCACAGATACGCAGTATTTT	CASSPTSGRPLKPTDTQYF
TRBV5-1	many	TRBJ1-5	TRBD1	TGCGCCAGCAGCTTGGCAACAGGGGGCAATCAGCCCCAGCATTTT	CASSLATGGNQPQHF
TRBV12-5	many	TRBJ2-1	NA	TGTGCTAGTGGTTTAATAGGTAATGAGCAGTTCTTC	CASGLIGNEQFF
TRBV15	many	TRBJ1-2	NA	TGTGCCACCAGCAGGCAAGAACTGGAGCGGAAGGATGGCTACACCTTC	CATSRQELERKDGYTF
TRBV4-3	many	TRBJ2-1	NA	TGCGCCAGCAGCCATGGGACTCGGGGAGGAGAGCAGTTCTTC	CASSHGTRGGEQFF
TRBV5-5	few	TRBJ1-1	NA	TGTGCCAGCAGCTTATTGGGGGAGCACACTGAAGCTTTCTTT	CASSLLGEHTEAFF
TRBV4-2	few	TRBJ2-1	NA	TGTGCCAGCAGCCAAGAAGGGTTCAACTACAACAATGAGCAGTTCTTC	CASSQEGFNYNNEQFF
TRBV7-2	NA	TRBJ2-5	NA	TGTGCCAGCAGCAAAGGGGGGGCCCAAGAGACCCAGTACTTC	CASSKGGAQETQYF
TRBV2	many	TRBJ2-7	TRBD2	TGTGCCAGCAGGATACGGGACTACTACGAGCAGTACTTC	CASRIRDYYEQYF
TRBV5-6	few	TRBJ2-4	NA	TGTGCCAGCAGCTTGACAGCGGGCCTACACGGAGACATTCAGTACTTC	CASSLTAGLHGDIQYF
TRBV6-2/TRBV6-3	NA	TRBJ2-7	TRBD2	TGTGCCAGCAGTCCCGGGACTAGCGGGGATCGACCCTACGAGCAGTACTTC	CASSPGTSGDRPYEQYF
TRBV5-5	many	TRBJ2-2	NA	TGTGCCAGCAGCTTGATTGGACAGACCTACACCGGGGAGCTGTTTTTT	CASSLIGQTYTGELFF
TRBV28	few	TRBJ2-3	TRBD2	TGTGCCAGCAGTTTATCGGCCTCCGGGACTAGCGGTGTAGATACGCAGTATTTT	CASSLSASGTSGVDTQYF
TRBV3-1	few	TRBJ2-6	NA	TGTGCCAGCAGCCAAGATTTCCCAGGGTCGGCGGGGGCCAACGTCCTGACTTTC	CASSQDFPGSAGANVLTF
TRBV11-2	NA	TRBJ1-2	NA	TGTGCCAGCAGCTTAGTGGTGGGAGGAGGCTACACCTTC	CASSLVVGGGYTF
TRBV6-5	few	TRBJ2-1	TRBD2	TGTGCCAGCAGTTACAGGACTAGCGGGAGTATCTACAATGAGCAGTTCTTC	CASSYRTSGSIYNEQFF
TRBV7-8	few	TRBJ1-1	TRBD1	TGTGCCAGCAGCCATAATACAGGGGTTGGTGAAGCTTTCTTT	CASSHNTGVGEAFF
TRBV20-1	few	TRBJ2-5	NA	TGCAGTGCTATAAAGGAGACCCAGTACTTC	CSAIKETQYF
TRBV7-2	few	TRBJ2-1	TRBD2	TGTGCCAGCAGCTTCCCAGCGGGAGCGGTCAATGAGCAGTTCTTC	CASSFPAGAVNEQFF
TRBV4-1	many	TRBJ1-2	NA	TGCGCCAGCAGCCAAGAGAGGACCGATTACTATGGCTACACCTTC	CASSQERTDYYGYTF
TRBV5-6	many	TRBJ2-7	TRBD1	TGTGCCAGCAGCCCCACAGGGGATGAGCAGTACTTC	CASSPTGDEQYF
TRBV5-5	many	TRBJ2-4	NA	TGTGCCAGCAGCTTGTACGAGGGGCTACAAAACATTCAGTACTTC	CASSLYEGLQNIQYF
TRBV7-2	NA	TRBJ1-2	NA	TGTGCCAGCAGCGAAAGGGGAGACAGGCTGGATGGCTACACCTTC	CASSERGDRLDGYTF
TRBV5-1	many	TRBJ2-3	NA	TGCGCCAGCAGTCAGAGGCAGAACACAGATACGCAGTATTTT	CASSQRQNTDTQYF
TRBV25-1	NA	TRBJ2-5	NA	TGTGCCAGCAGCCGAGGGCACACCCAGTACTTC	CASSRGHTQYF
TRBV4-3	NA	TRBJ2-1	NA	TGCGCCAGCAGCCAAGAAGACCGCGGACTTTACTTCAATGAGCAGTTCTTC	CASSQEDRGLYFNEQFF
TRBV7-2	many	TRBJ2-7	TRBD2	TGTGCCAGCAGCAAACCGGGACTAGGCTACGAGCAGTACTTC	CASSKPGLGYEQYF
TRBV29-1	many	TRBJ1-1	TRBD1	TGCAGCGTTGACGGGGACAGACTTAACACTGAAGCTTTCTTT	CSVDGDRLNTEAFF
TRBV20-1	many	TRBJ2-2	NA	TGCAGCCCTCGAGCGCAGGGCGGGGAGCTGTTTTTT	CSPRAQGGELFF
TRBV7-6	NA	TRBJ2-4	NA	TGTGCCAGCAGCTTAACCGAGTTGAACATTCAGTACTTC	CASSLTELNIQYF
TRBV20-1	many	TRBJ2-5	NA	TGCAGTGCTAGAATCCAGGGGCGAGAGACCCAGTACTTC	CSARIQGRETQYF
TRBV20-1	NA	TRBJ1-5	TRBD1	TGCAGTGCTAGAGAGGCAGGGGGAATCAATCAGCCCCAGCATTTT	CSAREAGGINQPQHF
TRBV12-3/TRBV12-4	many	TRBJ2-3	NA	TGTGCCAGCAGTTCCCCGCTTACGTTCACAGATACGCAGTATTTT	CASSSPLTFTDTQYF
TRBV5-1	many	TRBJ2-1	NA	TGCGCCAGCAGCTTTAGGCCGCGGGACTACAATGAGCAGTTCTTC	CASSFRPRDYNEQFF
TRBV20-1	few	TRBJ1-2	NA	TGCAGTCCGGTCCTCATCAGGGGCTTATATGGCTACACCTTC	CSPVLIRGLYGYTF
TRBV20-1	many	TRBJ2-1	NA	TGCAGTGCTAGGATTGGACAGAGAATCAATGAGCAGTTCTTC	CSARIGQRINEQFF
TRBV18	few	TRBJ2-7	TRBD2	TGTGCCAGCTCACCCGGATCAGGGACTAGCGGGAGCTTTTACGAGCAGTACTTC	CASSPGSGTSGSFYEQYF
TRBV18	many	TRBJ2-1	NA	TGTGCCAGCTCACTACCAGGGAGTGAGCAGTTCTTC	CASSLPGSEQFF
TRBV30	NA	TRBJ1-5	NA	TGTGCCTGGAGGCTGGGGAACGGCAATCAGCCCCAGCATTTT	CAWRLGNGNQPQHF
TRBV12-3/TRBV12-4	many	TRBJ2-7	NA	TGTGCCAGCAGTTTAGGGGACTCGAGCTCCTACGAGCAGTACTTC	CASSLGDSSSYEQYF
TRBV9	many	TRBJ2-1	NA	TGTGCCAGCAGCCCAGCGGCAACCGGGACCAACTACAATGAGCAGTTCTTC	CASSPAATGTNYNEQFF
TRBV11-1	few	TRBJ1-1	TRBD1	TGTGCCAGCAGCTTGACCGACAGGGAGGATCCTGAAGCTTTCTTT	CASSLTDREDPEAFF
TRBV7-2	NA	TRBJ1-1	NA	TGTGCCAGCAGCTTACAACAGGGATTGAACACTGAAGCTTTCTTT	CASSLQQGLNTEAFF
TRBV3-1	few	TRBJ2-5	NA	TGTGCCAGCAGCCAAGATTGGGATAATCAAGAGACCCAGTACTTC	CASSQDWDNQETQYF
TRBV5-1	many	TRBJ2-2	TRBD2	TGCGCCAGCAGCCCTGGGACTAGCGCGAACACCGGGGAGCTGTTTTTT	CASSPGTSANTGELFF